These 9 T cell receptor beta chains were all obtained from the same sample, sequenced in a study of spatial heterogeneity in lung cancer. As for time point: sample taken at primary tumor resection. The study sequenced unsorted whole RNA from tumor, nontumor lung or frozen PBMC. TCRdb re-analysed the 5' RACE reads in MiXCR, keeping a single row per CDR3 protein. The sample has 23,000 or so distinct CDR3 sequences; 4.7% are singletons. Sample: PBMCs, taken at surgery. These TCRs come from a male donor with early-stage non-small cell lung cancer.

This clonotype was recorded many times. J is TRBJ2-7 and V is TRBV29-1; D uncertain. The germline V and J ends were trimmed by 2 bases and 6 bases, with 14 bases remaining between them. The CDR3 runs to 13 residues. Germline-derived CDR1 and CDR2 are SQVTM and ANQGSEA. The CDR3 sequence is CSVEPLKSGEQYF. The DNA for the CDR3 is TGCAGCGTTGAACCCCTCAAGTCCGGCGAGCAGTACTTC.

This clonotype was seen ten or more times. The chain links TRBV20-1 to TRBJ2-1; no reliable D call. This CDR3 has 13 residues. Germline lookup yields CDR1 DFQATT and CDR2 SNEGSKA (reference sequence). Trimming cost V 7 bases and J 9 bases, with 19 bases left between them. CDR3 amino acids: CSGHPRGYGEQFF. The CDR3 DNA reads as TGCAGTGGCCACCCGCGCGGTTACGGTGAGCAGTTCTTC.

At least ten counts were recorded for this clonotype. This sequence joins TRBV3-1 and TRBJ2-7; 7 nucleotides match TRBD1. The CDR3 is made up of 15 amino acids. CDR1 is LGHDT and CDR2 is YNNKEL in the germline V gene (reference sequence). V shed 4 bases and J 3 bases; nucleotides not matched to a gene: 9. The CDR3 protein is CASSLMGQRIYEQYF. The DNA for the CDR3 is TGTGCCAGCAGCCTAATGGGACAGCGGATCTACGAGCAGTACTTC.

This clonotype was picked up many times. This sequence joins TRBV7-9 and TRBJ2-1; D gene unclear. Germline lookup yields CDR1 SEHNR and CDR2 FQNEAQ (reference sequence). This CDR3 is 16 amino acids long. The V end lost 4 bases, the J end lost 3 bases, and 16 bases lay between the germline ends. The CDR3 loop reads CASSSAPRDVYNEQFF. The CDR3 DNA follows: TGTGCCAGCAGCTCAGCACCCCGAGACGTCTACAATGAGCAGTTCTTC.

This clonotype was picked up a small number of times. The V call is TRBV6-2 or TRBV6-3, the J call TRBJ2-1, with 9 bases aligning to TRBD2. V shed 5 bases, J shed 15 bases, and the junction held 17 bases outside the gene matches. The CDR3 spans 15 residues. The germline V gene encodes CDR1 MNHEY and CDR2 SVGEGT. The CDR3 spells CASSLRLNAGGQRFF. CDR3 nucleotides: TGTGCCAGCAGTCTCAGATTAAACGCGGGGGGGCAAAGGTTCTTC.

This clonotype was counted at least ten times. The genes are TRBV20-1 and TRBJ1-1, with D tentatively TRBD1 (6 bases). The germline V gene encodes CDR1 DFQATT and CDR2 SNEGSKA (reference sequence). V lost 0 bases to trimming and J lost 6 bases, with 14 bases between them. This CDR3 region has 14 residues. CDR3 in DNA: TGCAGTGCTAGAGAAGTCAGGGGAAACTCTGAAGCTTTCTTT. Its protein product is CSAREVRGNSEAFF.

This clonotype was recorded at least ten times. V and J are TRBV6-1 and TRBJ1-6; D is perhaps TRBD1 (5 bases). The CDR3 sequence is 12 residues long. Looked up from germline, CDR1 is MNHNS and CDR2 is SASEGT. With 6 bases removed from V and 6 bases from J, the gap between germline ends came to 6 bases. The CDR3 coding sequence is TGTGCCAGCAGGGACATTAATTCACCCCTCCACTTT. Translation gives CASRDINSPLHF.

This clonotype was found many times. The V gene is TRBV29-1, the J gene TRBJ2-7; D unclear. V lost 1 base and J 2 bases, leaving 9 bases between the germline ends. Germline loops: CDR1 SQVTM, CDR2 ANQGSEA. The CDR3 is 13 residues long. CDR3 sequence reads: CSVEGATTYEQYF. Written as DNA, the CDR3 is TGCAGCGTTGAAGGAGCGACCACCTACGAGCAGTACTTC.

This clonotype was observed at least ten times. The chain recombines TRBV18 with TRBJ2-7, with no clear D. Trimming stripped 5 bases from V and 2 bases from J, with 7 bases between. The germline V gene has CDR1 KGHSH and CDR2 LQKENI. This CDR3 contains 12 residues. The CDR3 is CASSEGPYEQYF. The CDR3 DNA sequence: TGTGCCAGCTCAGAAGGTCCCTACGAGCAGTACTTC.